This T cell receptor (beta chain) was obtained from a study of spatial heterogeneity in lung cancer. Findings and limits, study-wide: Expanded intratumoral alpha and beta TCR counts tracked tumor mutation counts.

V lost 4 bases, J lost 8 bases, and 8 bases lay in between. Germline CDR1 is DFQATT and CDR2 is SNEGSKA (reference sequence). CDR3 length equals 10 residues. Every TCR cDNA molecule bore a unique molecular identifier. TCRdb re-called the 5' RACE reads with MiXCR, one entry per CDR3 protein. Here the sample spans just over 8,000 distinct CDR3 sequences, over 8.5% being singletons. Time point indicated: sample taken at primary tumor resection. Many counts were recorded for this clonotype. The antigen is unknown. Sample: lung tumor tissue, taken at surgery. V is TRBV20-1 and J is TRBJ1-1; unclear D gene. The TCR was taken from a male donor with early-stage non-small cell lung cancer. The CDR3 nucleotides are TGCAGTGCTAAATTCCGGGAAGCTTTCTTT. Its protein product is CSAKFREAFF.